These 16 T cell receptor beta chains share one sample of origin, sequenced in a study of cytomegalovirus exposure and HLA in healthy donors. It was with 60 Vbeta and 13 Jbeta primers that the PCR ran. Produced via immunoSEQ multiplex PCR; TCRdb's table is partial and in-frame only. The table lists 170,000 or so clones, around 80% of them singletons. Sample: PBMCs. These receptors all come from a woman in her twenties or thirties in good health and CMV-seropositive.

The V gene is TRBV11-2, the J gene TRBJ1-4; 10 bases align to TRBD1. Germline lookup yields CDR1 SGHAT and CDR2 FQNNGV. V was pared by 2 bases and J by 7 bases, with 4 bases of the junction left unmatched. The CDR3 spans 15 residues. The CDR3 DNA reads TGTGCCAGCAGCTTAATCGGGACAGGGGTTGAAAAACTGTTTTTT. This gives the protein CASSLIGTGVEKLFF. Together with reference TRBV11-2 and TRBJ1-4, the CDR3 gives the full variable domain: EAGVAQSPRYKIIEKRQSVAFWCNPISGHATLYWYQQILGQGPKLLIQFQNNGVVDDSQLPKDRFSAERLKGVDSTLKIQPAKLEDSAVYLCASSLIGTGVEKLFFGSGTQLSVL.

The chain carries TRBV7-6 and TRBJ2-5; 8 bases align to TRBD2. In germline, CDR1 is SGHVS, CDR2 FNYEAQ. Germline trimming cut 4 bases from V and 4 bases from J; bases unmatched to any gene: 8. The CDR3 is made up of 15 amino acids. The CDR3 DNA reads TGTGCCAGCAGCTATACTAGCGGAGCAGGAGAGACCCAGTACTTC. Protein sequence: CASSYTSGAGETQYF.

The gene calls are TRBV27 and TRBJ1-5, with 9 bases identical to TRBD1. V gave up 2 bases and J gave up 4 bases; unmatched junction bases: 9. The CDR3 has 17 residues. The germline V gene encodes CDR1 MNHEY and CDR2 SMNVEV (reference sequence). CDR3 loop: CASSLNSGGTGNQPQHF. For the CDR3, the DNA is TGTGCCAGCAGTTTAAACTCCGGGGGGACAGGGAATCAGCCCCAGCATTTT.

The chain couples TRBV7-9 to TRBJ2-6; 8 bases are a match to TRBD1. This CDR3 has 18 amino acids. Germline V lookup: CDR1 SEHNR, CDR2 FQNEAQ (reference sequence). Unmatched junction bases numbered 8, after V lost 4 bases and J lost 0 bases. The CDR3 spells CASSSPGQVNSGANVLTF. CDR3 bases: TGTGCCAGCAGCTCCCCGGGACAGGTGAACTCTGGGGCCAACGTCCTGACTTTC. Full variable domain (remainder filled in from reference TRBV7-9 and TRBJ2-6): DTGVSQNPRHKITKRGQNVTFRCDPISEHNRLYWYRQTLGQGPEFLTYFQNEAQLEKSRLLSDRFSAERPKGSFSTLEIQRTEQGDSAMYLCASSSPGQVNSGANVLTFGAGSRLTVL.

This chain joins TRBV7-9 and TRBJ2-3; D perhaps matches TRBD1 (5 bases). Germline V gene lookup returns CDR1 SEHNR and CDR2 FQNEAQ (reference sequence). This CDR3 is 15 amino acids long. Deletions cut 5 bases from V and 1 base from J, with 13 bases between. The CDR3 region is CASSDWTTGTDTQYF. The CDR3 DNA is TGTGCCAGCAGCGACTGGACAACTGGCACAGATACGCAGTATTTT. Filled out from reference TRBV7-9 and TRBJ2-3, the complete variable domain reads DTGVSQNPRHKITKRGQNVTFRCDPISEHNRLYWYRQTLGQGPEFLTYFQNEAQLEKSRLLSDRFSAERPKGSFSTLEIQRTEQGDSAMYLCASSDWTTGTDTQYFGPGTRLTVL.

V and J are TRBV28 and TRBJ2-5, with D perhaps matching TRBD2 (5 bases). From germline, CDR1 is MDHEN and CDR2 SYDVKM. Deletions cut 7 bases from V and 5 bases from J, with 17 bases between. The CDR3 covers 14 residues. Written as DNA, the CDR3 is TGTGCCAGCACCCCCTTAGCGTTTGGGGAGACCCAGTACTTC. Translating it yields CASTPLAFGETQYF.

This chain connects TRBV5-1 to TRBJ2-7, with D possibly matching TRBD1 (5 bases). The CDR3 consists of 14 residues. The ends were cut back, 0 bases at V and 5 bases at J, with 12 bases in the middle. Germline V gene sequence: CDR1 SGHRS, CDR2 YFSETQ. The chain's CDR3 is CASSLGQGHDEQYF. CDR3 nucleotides: TGCGCCAGCAGCTTGGGGCAGGGCCACGACGAGCAGTACTTC.

The rearrangement joins TRBV14 to TRBJ1-1; D unresolved. This CDR3 comprises 15 residues. V was cut by 4 bases and J by 0 bases, with 12 bases left in between. The V gene's germline CDR1 is SGHDN and CDR2 FVKESK. The CDR3 DNA reads as TGTGCCAGCAGCCCTCGGGGAGGAATGAACACTGAAGCTTTCTTT. Its translation is CASSPRGGMNTEAFF.

This chain connects TRBV27 to TRBJ2-2; 12 bases fit TRBD2. The CDR3 loop spans 16 amino acids. The V gene end was trimmed by 3 bases and the J gene end by 4 bases; junction bases not matched to a gene: 3. Germline CDR1 reads MNHEY; CDR2 reads SMNVEV (reference sequence). CDR3 DNA sequence: TGTGCCAGCAGTTTGTTGACTAGCGGGGGCACCGGGGAGCTGTTTTTT. It is translated as CASSLLTSGGTGELFF.

The V and J genes are TRBV19 and TRBJ2-7, with no clear D. V lost 2 bases to trimming and J lost 1 base, with 9 bases between them. The CDR3 extends over 14 amino acids. In germline, CDR1 is LNHDA, CDR2 SQIVND (reference sequence). The CDR3 DNA reads TGTGCCAGTAGTATAAGTGCCACTTCCTACGAGCAGTACTTC. Translated: CASSISATSYEQYF.

The chain carries TRBV11-2 and TRBJ2-7, with 10 bases identical to TRBD2. The CDR3 runs 15 residues. The germline gives CDR1 SGHAT, CDR2 FQNNGV. Trimming took 5 bases from V and 2 from J; bases not matched to a gene: 6. Written as DNA, the CDR3 is TGTGCCAGCAGCCTAAGCAGCGGGAGGGCCTACGAGCAGTACTTC. This encodes CASSLSSGRAYEQYF.

The chain carries TRBV7-7 and TRBJ2-1, with TRBD1 as a possible D gene (5 bases). V was pared by 5 bases and J by 7 bases, with 15 bases between. Germline lookup yields CDR1 SSHAT and CDR2 FNYEAQ (reference sequence). The CDR3 sequence is 14 residues long. The CDR3 spells CASSQGHPGNEQFF. CDR3 sequence (DNA): TGTGCCAGCAGCCAAGGACACCCCGGGAATGAGCAGTTCTTC.

This chain links TRBV7-6 with TRBJ2-3, with 10 positions matching TRBD2. Germline CDR1 and CDR2: SGHVS and FNYEAQ. This CDR3 contains 15 residues. Germline trimming cut 5 bases from V and 3 bases from J; bases unmatched to any gene: 5. In DNA form, the CDR3 reads TGTGCCAGCAGCCCTCTAGCGGGAGCAACAGATACGCAGTATTTT. It encodes CASSPLAGATDTQYF.

The chain recombines TRBV5-6 with TRBJ1-5, with 9 bases that match TRBD1. The trim removed 2 bases at V and 5 bases at J, leaving 8 bases unmatched. The CDR3 totals 16 residues. The germline gives CDR1 SGHDT, CDR2 YYEEEE. In DNA, the CDR3 is TGTGCCAGCAGCTTACGGGACAGGGCGACTTATCAGCCCCAGCATTTT. It yields the protein CASSLRDRATYQPQHF. Based on the CDR3 plus reference TRBV5-6 and TRBJ1-5, the full variable domain is DAGVTQSPTHLIKTRGQQVTLRCSPKSGHDTVSWYQQALGQGPQFIFQYYEEEERQRGNFPDRFSGHQFPNYSSELNVNALLLGDSALYLCASSLRDRATYQPQHFGDGTRLSIL.

V and J are TRBV7-9 and TRBJ1-1; D is possibly TRBD1 (5 bases). This CDR3 has 16 residues. Trimming stripped 8 bases from V and 7 bases from J, with 26 bases between. CDR1 is SEHNR and CDR2 is FQNEAQ in the germline V gene (reference sequence). CDR3 sequence (DNA): TGTGCCAGCTCCCCTTACCTTGGGGGGGGATCTAATGAAGCTTTCTTT. This gives the protein CASSPYLGGGSNEAFF.

This clone has just a few counts. V usage is TRBV5-5 and J usage is TRBJ1-2; possibly TRBD1 for D (6 bases). The CDR3 is made up of 13 amino acids. The germline CDR1 and CDR2 sequences are SGHKS and YYEKEE (reference sequence). V lost 3 bases and J lost 3, with 9 bases in between. The CDR3 DNA is TGTGCCAGCAGCTGGAGGACAGACTATGGCTACACCTTC. Amino acids: CASSWRTDYGYTF.